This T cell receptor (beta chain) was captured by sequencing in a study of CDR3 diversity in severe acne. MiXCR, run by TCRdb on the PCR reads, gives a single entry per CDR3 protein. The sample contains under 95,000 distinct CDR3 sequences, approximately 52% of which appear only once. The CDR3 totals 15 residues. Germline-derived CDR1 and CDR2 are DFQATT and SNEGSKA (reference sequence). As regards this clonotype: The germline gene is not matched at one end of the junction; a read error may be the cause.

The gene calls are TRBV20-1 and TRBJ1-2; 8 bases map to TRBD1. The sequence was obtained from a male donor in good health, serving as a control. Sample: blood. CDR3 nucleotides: TGCAGTGCTCCAGACAGCGCTACGGAGGCAGGGGGCTACCCCTTC. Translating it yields CSAPDSATEAGGYPF.